The clone carrying this T cell receptor beta chain occurred once. This entry belongs to a study of CD8 T cells in Susac syndrome. Negative isolation yielded CD4+ and CD8+ T cells, and FACS enriched TEMRA cells. Reverse transcription of about 0.5 to 1 ug RNA used random hexamers. TCRdb independently ran MiXCR on the immunoSEQ multiplex PCR reads; one entry per CDR3 protein. The data hold about 150,000 distinct CDR3 sequences, with approximately 94% observed a single time. Trimming removed 5 bases at V and 6 bases at J, with 20 bases between. The CDR3 covers 15 residues. Germline-derived CDR1 and CDR2 are MNHEY and SMNVEV (reference sequence).

The sample was CD8+ T cells from PBMCs. This TCR was recovered from a human donor with multiple sclerosis. The chain is built from TRBV27 and TRBJ2-7; TRBD1 or TRBD2 may be the D gene (5 bases each). The CDR3, as DNA: TGTGCCAGCAGTCTCGCCGGGACCGATGGGCGCGAGCAGTACTTC. Translated: CASSLAGTDGREQYF.